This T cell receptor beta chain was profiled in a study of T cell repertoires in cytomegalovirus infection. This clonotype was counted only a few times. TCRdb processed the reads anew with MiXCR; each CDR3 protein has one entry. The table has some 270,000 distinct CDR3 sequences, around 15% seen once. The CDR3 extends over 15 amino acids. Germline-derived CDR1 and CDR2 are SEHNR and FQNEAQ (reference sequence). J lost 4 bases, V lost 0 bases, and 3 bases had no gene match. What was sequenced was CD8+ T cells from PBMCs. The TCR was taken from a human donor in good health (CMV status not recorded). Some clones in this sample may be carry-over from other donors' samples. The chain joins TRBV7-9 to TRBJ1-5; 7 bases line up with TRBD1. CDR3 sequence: CASSLAGGLNQPQHF. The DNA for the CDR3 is TGTGCCAGCAGCTTAGCAGGGGGCCTAAATCAGCCCCAGCATTTT.